This record covers a single TCR beta chain. What it binds is unknown. The PCR employed 60 Vbeta primers together with 13 Jbeta primers. The assay was immunoSEQ multiplex PCR, and TCRdb's table has in-frame clones only and misses some. The table records 73,000 or so clones, around 70% of them present only once. This entry is derived from a study of cytomegalovirus exposure and HLA in healthy donors. Study overall: Inside one of the first data releases sat about 91 million unique TCRs taken from HLA-typed donors.

General observations from the study: Cytomegalovirus association was listed for around 170 TCR beta chains. The study had only CMV serostatus as immune exposure information.

The CDR3 extends over 14 amino acids. Germline V gives CDR1 LNHDA, CDR2 SQIVND (reference sequence). Trimming removed 5 bases at V and 4 bases at J, with 14 bases between. This rearrangement joins TRBV19 to TRBJ1-1; the D gene is possibly TRBD1 (6 bases). Sequencing was done on a sample of PBMCs. The source of this sequence is a woman between 40 and 55 years old in good health and CMV-seropositive. CDR3 bases: TGTGCCAGTAGTTCCGCAGGGGATGCCACTGAAGCTTTCTTT. It yields the protein CASSSAGDATEAFF.